This T cell receptor (beta chain) was sequenced in a study of blood T cell repertoires in COVID-19. As for the study in general: Acute and convalescent COVID-19 specimens originated in the United States, Italy and Spain. In each case, the material was cDNA or gDNA derived from T cells, B-cell-depleted T cells, or PBMCs.

Original handling: Amplification of reference gene primers provided the estimated nucleated cell counts. Sequenced by immunoSEQ multiplex PCR; TCRdb stores in-frame clones only, minus some. The V and J calls and clone size come from that table; D and trimming were worked out from the DNA. Among 55,000 to 80,000 clones listed, approximately 88% were seen once. Germline CDR1 is KGHSH and CDR2 is LQKENI. The CDR3 has 13 amino acids. Trimming removed 2 bases from V and 3 bases from J, with 7 bases in between. This TCR was recovered from a human donor in a cohort sampled during active COVID-19. The sequenced material came from peripheral blood. J is TRBJ1-1 and V is TRBV18; D unresolved. The CDR3: CASSPIRDTEAFF. Written as DNA, the CDR3 is TGTGCCAGCTCACCAATCCGGGACACTGAAGCTTTCTTT. Combining the CDR3 with reference TRBV18 and TRBJ1-1 gives the whole variable domain NAGVMQNPRHLVRRRGQEARLRCSPMKGHSHVYWYRQLPEEGLKFMVYLQKENIIDESGMPKERFSAEFPKEGPSILRIQQVVRGDSAAYFCASSPIRDTEAFFGQGTRLTVV.